The 6 T cell receptor beta chains below were found in one sample sequenced in a study of blood T cells in healthy people across ages. Combining a sample-barcoded 5' primer with a J-beta primer mix, a second PCR ran for 7 to 11 cycles. TCRdb independently ran MiXCR on the 5' RACE reads; one entry per CDR3 protein. The sample contains fewer than 1.5 million distinct CDR3 sequences, approximately 38% of which appear only once. The sequenced sample was blood. The receptor set was obtained from a woman under 30 in good health.

This clonotype was seen a few times. The CDR3: CASSLRGGGNTYEQYF. In nucleotides, the CDR3 is TGTGCCAGCAGTTTGCGAGGCGGGGGAAATACCTACGAGCAGTACTTC. The chain joins TRBV27 to TRBJ2-7, with TRBD2 matching over 7 bases. Germline CDR1 MNHEY, CDR2 SMNVEV (reference sequence). The CDR3 totals 16 residues. With 3 bases clipped from V and 2 bases from J, the junction kept 10 bases outside the gene matches.

This clonotype was seen a few times. The chain combines TRBV2 with TRBJ2-7, with D unresolved. The germline gives CDR1 SNHLY, CDR2 FYNNEI. The CDR3 sequence is 12 residues long. Between the trimmed V and J ends, which lost 3 bases and 3 bases, there was a span of 6 bases. CDR3 DNA sequence: TGTGCCAGCAGTGACCTCGGCTACGAGCAGTACTTC. It encodes CASSDLGYEQYF.

This clonotype appeared a few times. This chain uses TRBV4-1 with TRBJ2-1; 12 positions agree with TRBD2. This CDR3 has 17 residues. Germline V lookup: CDR1 MGHRA, CDR2 YSYEKL. Trimming removed 1 base from V and 6 bases from J; junction bases left unmatched: 7. CDR3 loop: CASSQVPPSGGANEQFF. The CDR3 bases are TGCGCCAGCAGCCAAGTCCCTCCTAGCGGGGGGGCCAATGAGCAGTTCTTC.

The genes are TRBV6-5 and TRBJ2-3; D perhaps matches TRBD2 (6 bases). Germline CDR1 MNHEY, CDR2 SVGAGI. V was clipped by 2 bases and J by 6 bases, with 9 bases between them. CDR3 size: 13 residues. Here the CDR3 reads CASSYQAGDTQYF. DNA for the CDR3: TGTGCCAGCAGTTACCAGGCGGGGGATACGCAGTATTTT.

This clonotype appeared a few times. The chain combines TRBV30 with TRBJ2-5; perhaps TRBD2 as D (6 bases). V lost 5 bases, J lost 7 bases, and 11 bases lay in between. The CDR3 has 11 residues. From germline, CDR1 is GTSNPN and CDR2 SVGIG (reference sequence). The DNA of the CDR3 is TGTGCCTGGGCGGGACTCTCGACCCAGTACTTC. Amino acid sequence: CAWAGLSTQYF.

Comments on this clonotype: Being one base from a much bigger clone, this may be a read error. This chain joins TRBV7-2 and TRBJ1-4; 8 bases map to TRBD1. The CDR3 is 13 amino acids. Germline-derived CDR1 and CDR2 are SGHTA and FQGNSA. CDR3 nucleotides: TGTGCCGGCAGCTCGGACAGGGATGAAAAACTGTTTTTT. This codes for CAGSSDRDEKLFF.